The 22 T cell receptor beta chains below come from one sample, sequenced in a study of Graves' ophthalmopathy and Graves' hyperthyroidism. Researchers took RNA transcripts and amplified TCR beta CDR3 regions from them. An initial RT-PCR round employing HTBI primers preceded a second-round multiplex PCR. Each CDR3 protein is one row after TCRdb ran MiXCR on the multiplex PCR reads. Among approximately 1.2 million distinct CDR3 sequences listed, less than 45% were seen once. Sequenced: peripheral blood or thyroid tissue (not recorded which). The origin of the receptors is an adult man with Graves' hyperthyroidism.

This clonotype was counted a few times. This chain uses TRBV6-2 or TRBV6-3 with TRBJ1-6; 8 bases are a match to TRBD1. The CDR3 is 15 residues long. The V and J ends lost 2 bases and 9 bases, in that order; junction bases with no gene match: 6. Germline V gives CDR1 MNHEY, CDR2 SVGEGT. CDR3 DNA sequence: TGTGCCAGCAGTTACCCAAGACAGGGGAGTTCACCCCTCCACTTT. This translates into CASSYPRQGSSPLHF.

This clonotype was counted at least ten times. The rearrangement uses TRBV7-8 and TRBJ2-7, with a weak D call TRBD1 (6 bases). Trimming cost V 5 bases and J 0 bases, with 11 bases left between them. Germline V CDR1 and CDR2: SGHVS, FQNEAQ. This CDR3 comprises 14 residues. The CDR3 DNA sequence: TGTGCCAGCAGCCGACAGGCCCTCTCCTACGAGCAGTACTTC. It yields the protein CASSRQALSYEQYF.

Concerning this clonotype: Possible read error: a much larger clone is one base away. The chain employs TRBV12-3 or TRBV12-4 and TRBJ1-1; D gene ambiguous. This CDR3 has 13 amino acids. The CDR3, as DNA: TGTGCCAGCAGTGATAATTGGAACACTGAAGCTCTCTTT. This translates into CASSDNWNTEALF.

This clonotype has at least ten counts. This chain links TRBV7-8 with TRBJ1-3, with TRBD1 identical over 8 bases. Germline CDR1 and CDR2: SGHVS and FQNEAQ. V lost 5 bases and J lost 0; bases outside the gene matches: 12. The CDR3 runs to 18 residues. CDR3 DNA sequence: TGTGCCAGCAGCAGGGACAGGCCAGGGGGGCGCTCTGGAAACACCATATATTTT. Residues: CASSRDRPGGRSGNTIYF.

This clonotype was counted many times. The genes are TRBV11-2 and TRBJ2-7; 9 nucleotides align to TRBD1. J lost 4 bases, V lost 5 bases, and 9 bases had no gene match. Germline CDR1 reads SGHAT; CDR2 reads FQNNGV. This CDR3 region has 15 residues. This CDR3 reads CASSLTGQGTYEQYF. In DNA, the CDR3 is TGTGCCAGCAGCCTGACAGGACAGGGGACTTACGAGCAGTACTTC.

The CDR3 is CASSLEPDSLLNYGYTF. The DNA of the CDR3 is TGTGCCAGCAGCTTAGAGCCGGACAGTCTTTTAAACTATGGCTACACCTTC. The V call is TRBV7-9, the J call TRBJ1-2, with D maybe TRBD1 (6 bases). V lost 1 base and J lost 2, with 17 bases in between. Germline lookup yields CDR1 SEHNR and CDR2 FQNEAQ (reference sequence). The CDR3 loop spans 17 amino acids.

Concerning this clonotype itself: Possible read error: a much larger clone is one base away. This chain joins TRBV9 and TRBJ2-7; TRBD2 agrees at 7 bases. The CDR3 spans 15 residues. V shed 4 bases, J shed 2 bases, and the junction held 9 bases outside the gene matches. In germline, CDR1 is SGDLS, CDR2 YYNGEE. The DNA of the CDR3 is TGTGCCAGCAGCTTCTCGGGAGGCCCTACCTACGAGCAGTACTTC. Amino acids: CASSFSGGPTYEQYF.

This clonotype showed up just a few times. A read error is possible here, since a much larger clone lies one base away. The chain carries TRBV29-1 and TRBJ2-7; D call uncertain. Germline lookup yields CDR1 SQVTM and CDR2 ANQGSEA. The CDR3 sequence is 13 residues long. The chain's CDR3 is CSVTKSSSYGQYF. Here the CDR3 DNA reads TGCAGCGTTACGAAATCAAGCTCCTACGGGCAGTACTTC.

The chain employs TRBV4-3 and TRBJ1-1; 8 nucleotides line up with TRBD1. V gave up 4 bases and J gave up 4 bases; unmatched junction bases: 11. This CDR3 region has 16 residues. Germline V CDR1 and CDR2: LGHNA, YSLEER. The CDR3 spells CASSPDRARSGTEAFF. CDR3 nucleotide sequence: TGCGCCAGCAGCCCGGACAGGGCCCGGTCGGGCACTGAAGCTTTCTTT.

The table lists this clonotype with many counts. The chain recombines TRBV2 with TRBJ1-5, with 8 bases fitting TRBD1. CDR3 size: 14 residues. Germline CDR1 and CDR2: SNHLY and FYNNEI. V shed 7 bases, J shed 4 bases, and the junction held 6 bases outside the gene matches. CDR3 DNA: TGTGCCAGCACCCCACAGGGGGATAATCAGCCCCAGCATTTT. Protein sequence: CASTPQGDNQPQHF.

This clonotype has ten or more counts. The V call is TRBV10-3, the J call TRBJ2-5; D possibly matches TRBD1 or TRBD2 (5 bases each). The V gene's germline CDR1 is ENHRY and CDR2 SYGVKD. V was cut by 3 bases and J by 4 bases, with 12 bases left in between. CDR3 length: 14 amino acids. The CDR3 region has the DNA TGTGCCATCAGTGAATCCCGGGGCGGAGAGACCCAGTACTTC. It specifies CAISESRGGETQYF.

The rearrangement links TRBV10-3 to TRBJ1-6; D is undetermined. The V end lost 4 bases, the J end lost 9 bases, and 1 base lay between the germline ends. CDR1 ENHRY and CDR2 SYGVKD come from the germline V gene. The CDR3 has 10 amino acids. The CDR3 region has the DNA TGTGCCATCAGTGCTTCACCCCTCCACTTT. Its protein product is CAISASPLHF.

The rearrangement links TRBV10-2 to TRBJ2-7, with 9 bases matching TRBD1. This CDR3 spans 15 amino acids. Losses at the gene ends were 6 bases for V and 3 bases for J; bases not matched to a gene: 9. Germline CDR1 is WSHSY and CDR2 is SAAADI. CDR3 amino acids: CASSHPGTGLYEQYF. CDR3 nucleotide sequence: TGCGCCAGCAGCCATCCCGGGACAGGGCTCTACGAGCAGTACTTC.

CDR3: CASSLRGSAYGYTF. The CDR3 bases are TGTGCCAGCAGTTTACGGGGAAGTGCCTATGGCTACACCTTC. This chain connects TRBV27 to TRBJ1-2; no firm D call. Germline-derived CDR1 and CDR2 are MNHEY and SMNVEV (reference sequence). V lost 2 bases and J 4 bases, leaving 11 bases between the germline ends. CDR3 size: 14 residues.

The chain joins TRBV20-1 to TRBJ2-2; TRBD2 agrees at 14 bases. The CDR3 totals 16 residues. V lost 5 bases, J lost 5 bases, and 7 bases stayed unmatched. Per the germline V gene, CDR1 is DFQATT and CDR2 is SNEGSKA (reference sequence). CDR3 residues: CSAGPTSGRETGELFF. The CDR3 DNA reads as TGCAGTGCTGGCCCGACTAGCGGGAGGGAAACCGGGGAGCTGTTTTTT.

This clonotype was observed at least ten times. The chain links TRBV19 to TRBJ1-2, with D uncertain. Looked up from germline, CDR1 is LNHDA and CDR2 is SQIVND (reference sequence). Trimming cost V 2 bases and J 5 bases, with 15 bases left between them. The CDR3 spans 15 residues. CDR3 sequence (DNA): TGTGCCAGTAGTATAACGCACAGTTCAACGTATGGCTACACCTTC. It codes for CASSITHSSTYGYTF.

V usage is TRBV28 and J usage is TRBJ1-1; 9 bases match TRBD1. The J segment lost 2 bases and the V segment lost 5 bases, leaving 6 bases of the junction unmatched. The CDR3 spans 15 residues. CDR1 and CDR2 from the germline V gene are MDHEN and SYDVKM. In DNA form, the CDR3 reads TGTGCCAGCAGTCTCCGACAGGGGGTTAACACTGAAGCTTTCTTT. This encodes CASSLRQGVNTEAFF.

This rearrangement joins TRBV16 to TRBJ1-2; D is ambiguous. This CDR3 region has 15 residues. Germline-derived CDR1 and CDR2 are KGHSY and FQNENV. Trimming removed 0 bases at V and 2 bases at J, with 10 bases between. Here the CDR3 reads CASSQSTVPNYGYTF. CDR3 sequence (DNA): TGTGCCAGCAGCCAATCCACAGTCCCCAACTATGGCTACACCTTC.

The chain has TRBV5-1 and TRBJ2-2; unclear D gene. There are 16 residues in the CDR3. Germline CDR1 SGHRS, CDR2 YFSETQ. Trimming stripped 0 bases from V and 4 bases from J, with 13 bases between. The CDR3 DNA reads as TGCGCCAGCAGCTTGGCTAGGGTTGCGCGCACCGGGGAGCTGTTTTTT. It translates to CASSLARVARTGELFF.

This clonotype was seen repeatedly, ten times or more. The chain is built from TRBV27 and TRBJ1-6; perhaps TRBD1 as D (5 bases). The germline CDR1 and CDR2 sequences are MNHEY and SMNVEV (reference sequence). CDR3 length: 13 amino acids. The ends were cut back, 4 bases at V and 8 bases at J, with 9 bases in the middle. The CDR3 DNA is TGTGCCAGCAGTTCAGGGTCAGATTCACCCCTCCACTTT. Encoded protein: CASSSGSDSPLHF.

For this clonotype: Because it lacks the conserved phenylalanine or tryptophan at the end, this CDR3 is likely a read error. The limits of the CDR3 on the DNA are not certain, so only TCRdb's listed CDR3 is given. The CDR3 spells CASSSRLA. The chain uses TRBV11-2 and TRBJ2-7; the D segment call TRBD2 is taken from the table without a DNA check. The CDR3 has 8 residues if both end residues are counted. Germline CDR1 is SGHAT and CDR2 is FQNNGV.

The gene calls are TRBV7-9 and TRBJ2-5; D is possibly TRBD2 (5 bases). The CDR3 totals 12 residues. V lost 3 bases, J lost 5 bases, and 7 bases lay in between. Germline CDR1 reads SEHNR; CDR2 reads FQNEAQ (reference sequence). Here the CDR3 DNA reads TGTGCCAGCAGCTTCGGGATTGAGACCCAGTACTTC. Its protein is CASSFGIETQYF.